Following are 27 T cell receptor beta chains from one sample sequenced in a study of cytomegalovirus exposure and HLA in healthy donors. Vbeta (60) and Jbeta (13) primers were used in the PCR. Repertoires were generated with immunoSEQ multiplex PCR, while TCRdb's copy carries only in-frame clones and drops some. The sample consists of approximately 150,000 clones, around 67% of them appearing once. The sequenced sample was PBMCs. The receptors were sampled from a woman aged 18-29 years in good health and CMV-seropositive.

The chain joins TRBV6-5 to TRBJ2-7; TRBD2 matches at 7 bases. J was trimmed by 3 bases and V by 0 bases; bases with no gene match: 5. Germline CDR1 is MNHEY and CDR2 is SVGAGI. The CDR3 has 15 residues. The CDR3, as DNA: TGTGCCAGCAGTTACTCGGACGGGGGGAACTACGAGCAGTACTTC. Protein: CASSYSDGGNYEQYF.

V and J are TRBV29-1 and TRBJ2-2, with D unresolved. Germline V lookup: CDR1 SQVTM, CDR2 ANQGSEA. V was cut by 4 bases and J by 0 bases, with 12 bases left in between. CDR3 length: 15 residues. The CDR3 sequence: CSVAGLKSNTGELFF. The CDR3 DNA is TGCAGCGTTGCGGGTCTTAAATCGAACACCGGGGAGCTGTTTTTT.

CDR3 DNA: TGTGCCAGCAGCCACTCGAACACCGGGGAGCTGTTTTTT. Translation: CASSHSNTGELFF. The chain uses TRBV7-2 and TRBJ2-2, with no clear D. Germline CDR1 is SGHTA and CDR2 is FQGNSA. V was pared by 5 bases and J by 0 bases, with 4 bases between. The CDR3 runs 13 residues.

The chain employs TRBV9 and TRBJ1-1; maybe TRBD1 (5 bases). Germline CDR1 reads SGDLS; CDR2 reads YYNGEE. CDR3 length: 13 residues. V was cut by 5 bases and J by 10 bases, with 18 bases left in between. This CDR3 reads CASRNGTPGRAFF. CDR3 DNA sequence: TGTGCCAGCAGGAACGGGACTCCGGGGCGAGCTTTCTTT.

This CDR3 is CASSFQQSYGYTF. CDR3 sequence (DNA): TGCGCCAGCAGCTTCCAACAGTCCTATGGCTACACCTTC. This chain joins TRBV5-1 and TRBJ1-2; D uncertain. Germline V gives CDR1 SGHRS, CDR2 YFSETQ. The CDR3 loop spans 13 amino acids. V gave up 2 bases and J gave up 4 bases, with 9 bases separating them.

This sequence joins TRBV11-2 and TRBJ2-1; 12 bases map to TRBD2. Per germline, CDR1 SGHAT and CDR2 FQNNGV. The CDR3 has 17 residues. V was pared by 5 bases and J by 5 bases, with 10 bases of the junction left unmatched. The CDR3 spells CASSPWASGGANNEQFF. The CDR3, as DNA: TGTGCCAGCAGCCCCTGGGCTAGCGGGGGGGCCAACAATGAGCAGTTCTTC.

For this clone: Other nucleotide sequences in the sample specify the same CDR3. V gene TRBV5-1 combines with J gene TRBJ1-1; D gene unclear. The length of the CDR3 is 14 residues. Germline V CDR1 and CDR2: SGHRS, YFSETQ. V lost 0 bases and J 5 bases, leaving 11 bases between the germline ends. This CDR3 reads CASSLVGGSTEAFF. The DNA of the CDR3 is TGCGCCAGCAGCTTGGTAGGAGGATCTACTGAAGCTTTCTTT. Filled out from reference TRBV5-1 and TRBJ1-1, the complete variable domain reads KAGVTQTPRYLIKTRGQQVTLSCSPISGHRSVSWYQQTPGQGLQFLFEYFSETQRNKGNFPGRFSGRQFSNSRSEMNVSTLELGDSALYLCASSLVGGSTEAFFGQGTRLTVV.

The DNA for the CDR3 is TGTGCCAGCAGTGTAACTGCAACGCACTACGAGCAGTACTTC. Its protein product is CASSVTATHYEQYF. The chain joins TRBV2 to TRBJ2-7; D gene ambiguous. V was clipped by 4 bases and J by 3 bases, with 13 bases between them. This CDR3 has 14 residues. Germline CDR1 is SNHLY and CDR2 is FYNNEI.

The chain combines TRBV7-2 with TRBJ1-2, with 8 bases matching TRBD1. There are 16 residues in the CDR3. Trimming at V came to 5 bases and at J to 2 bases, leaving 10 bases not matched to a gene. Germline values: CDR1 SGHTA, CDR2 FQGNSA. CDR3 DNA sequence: TGTGCCAGCAGCCCAAGGACAGGGCTCATCAACTATGGCTACACCTTC. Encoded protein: CASSPRTGLINYGYTF. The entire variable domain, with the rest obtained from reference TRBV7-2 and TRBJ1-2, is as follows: GAGVSQSPSNKVTEKGKDVELRCDPISGHTALYWYRQSLGQGLEFLIYFQGNSAPDKSGLPSDRFSAERTGGSVSTLTIQRTQQEDSAVYLCASSPRTGLINYGYTFGSGTRLTVV.

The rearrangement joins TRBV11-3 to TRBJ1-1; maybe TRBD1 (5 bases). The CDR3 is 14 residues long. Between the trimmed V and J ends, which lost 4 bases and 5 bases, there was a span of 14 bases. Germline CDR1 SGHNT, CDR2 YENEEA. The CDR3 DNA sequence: TGTGCCAGCAGCTCGAATGCAGGGAGGACTGAAGCTTTCTTT. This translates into CASSSNAGRTEAFF.

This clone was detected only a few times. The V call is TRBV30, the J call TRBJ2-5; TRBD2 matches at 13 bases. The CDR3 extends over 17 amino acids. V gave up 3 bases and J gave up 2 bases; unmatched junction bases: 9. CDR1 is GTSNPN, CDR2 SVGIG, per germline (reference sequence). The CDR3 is CAWSHGTSGTLQETQYF. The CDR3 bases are TGTGCCTGGAGCCACGGGACTAGCGGGACACTACAAGAGACCCAGTACTTC.

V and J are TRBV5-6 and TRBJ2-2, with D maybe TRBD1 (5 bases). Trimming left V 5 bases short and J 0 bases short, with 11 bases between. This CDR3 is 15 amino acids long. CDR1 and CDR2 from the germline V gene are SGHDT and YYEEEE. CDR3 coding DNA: TGTGCCAGCAGGTCCAGGGTAGCGAACACCGGGGAGCTGTTTTTT. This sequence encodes CASRSRVANTGELFF.

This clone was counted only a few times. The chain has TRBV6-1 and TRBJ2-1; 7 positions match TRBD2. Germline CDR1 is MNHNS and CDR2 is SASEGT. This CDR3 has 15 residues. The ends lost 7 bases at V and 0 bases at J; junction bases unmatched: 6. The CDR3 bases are TGTGCCAGCATAATCCAGCGGGACTCCTACAATGAGCAGTTCTTC. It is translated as CASIIQRDSYNEQFF.

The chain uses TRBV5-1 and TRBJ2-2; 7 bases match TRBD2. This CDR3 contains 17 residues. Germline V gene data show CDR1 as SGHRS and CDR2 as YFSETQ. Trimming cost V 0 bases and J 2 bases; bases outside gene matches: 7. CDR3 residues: CASSLGAGTINTGELFF. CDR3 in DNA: TGCGCCAGCAGCTTGGGAGCGGGAACCATTAACACCGGGGAGCTGTTTTTT.

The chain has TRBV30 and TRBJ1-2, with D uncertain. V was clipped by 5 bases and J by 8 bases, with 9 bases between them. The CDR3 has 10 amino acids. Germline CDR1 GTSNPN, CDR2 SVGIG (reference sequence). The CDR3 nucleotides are TGTGCCTGGGGACTGGGGGGCTACACCTTC. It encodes CAWGLGGYTF.

CDR3 bases: TGTGCCAGCAGCCACCTACTCAGGGCAAAGGAGACCCAGTACTTC. This gives the protein CASSHLLRAKETQYF. The rearrangement joins TRBV14 to TRBJ2-5; D is possibly TRBD1 (5 bases). The CDR3 runs to 15 residues. Trimming removed 3 bases from V and 5 bases from J, with 16 bases in between. Germline CDR1 reads SGHDN; CDR2 reads FVKESK. The whole variable domain, remainder taken from reference TRBV14 and TRBJ2-5, is EAGVTQFPSHSVIEKGQTVTLRCDPISGHDNLYWYRRVMGKEIKFLLHFVKESKQDESGMPNNRFLAERTGGTYSTLKVQPAELEDSGVYFCASSHLLRAKETQYFGPGTRLLVL.

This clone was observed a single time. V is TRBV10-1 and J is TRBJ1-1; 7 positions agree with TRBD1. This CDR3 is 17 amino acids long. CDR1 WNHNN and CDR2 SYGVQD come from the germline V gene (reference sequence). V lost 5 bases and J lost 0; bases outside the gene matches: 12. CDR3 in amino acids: CASSPRQGIPMNTEAFF. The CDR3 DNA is TGCGCCAGCAGTCCCCGACAGGGCATCCCCATGAACACTGAAGCTTTCTTT.

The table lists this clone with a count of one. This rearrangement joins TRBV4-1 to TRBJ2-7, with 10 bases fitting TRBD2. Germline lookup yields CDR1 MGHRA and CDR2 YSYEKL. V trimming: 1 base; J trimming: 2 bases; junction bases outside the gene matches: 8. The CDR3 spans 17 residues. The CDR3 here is CASSQVSSGSATYEQYF. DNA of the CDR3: TGCGCCAGCAGCCAAGTATCTAGCGGGAGCGCCACCTACGAGCAGTACTTC.

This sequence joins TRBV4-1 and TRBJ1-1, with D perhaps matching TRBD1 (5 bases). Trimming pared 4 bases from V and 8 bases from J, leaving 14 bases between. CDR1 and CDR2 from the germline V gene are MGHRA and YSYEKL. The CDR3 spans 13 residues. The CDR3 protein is CASSLPSGLEAFF. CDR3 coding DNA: TGCGCCAGCAGCCTTCCCTCGGGACTGGAAGCTTTCTTT.

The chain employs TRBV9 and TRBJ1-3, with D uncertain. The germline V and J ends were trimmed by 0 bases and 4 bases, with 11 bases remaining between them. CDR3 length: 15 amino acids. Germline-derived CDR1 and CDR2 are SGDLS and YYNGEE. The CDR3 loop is CASSVDQLYGNTIYF. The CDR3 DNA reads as TGTGCCAGCAGCGTAGATCAGTTATACGGAAACACCATATATTTT.

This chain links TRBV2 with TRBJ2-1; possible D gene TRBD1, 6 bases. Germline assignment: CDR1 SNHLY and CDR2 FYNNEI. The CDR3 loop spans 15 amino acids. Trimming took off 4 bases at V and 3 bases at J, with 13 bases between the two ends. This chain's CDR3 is CASSGRGKDYNEQFF. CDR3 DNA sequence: TGTGCCAGCAGTGGCAGGGGTAAAGACTACAATGAGCAGTTCTTC.

CDR3 nucleotides: TGTGCCAGCAGCTCTAGCGGGAGAACAGATACGCAGTATTTT. Protein product: CASSSSGRTDTQYF. The chain has TRBV7-3 and TRBJ2-3, with 10 nucleotides matching TRBD2. The CDR3 covers 14 residues. CDR1 is SGHTA, CDR2 FQGTGA, per germline. V trimming: 4 bases; J trimming: 3 bases; junction bases outside the gene matches: 1.

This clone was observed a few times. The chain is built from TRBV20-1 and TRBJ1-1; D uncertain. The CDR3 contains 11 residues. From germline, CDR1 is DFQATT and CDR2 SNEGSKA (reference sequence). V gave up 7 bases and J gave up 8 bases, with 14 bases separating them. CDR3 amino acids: CSVVIGQEAFF. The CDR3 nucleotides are TGCAGTGTTGTTATTGGGCAGGAAGCTTTCTTT.

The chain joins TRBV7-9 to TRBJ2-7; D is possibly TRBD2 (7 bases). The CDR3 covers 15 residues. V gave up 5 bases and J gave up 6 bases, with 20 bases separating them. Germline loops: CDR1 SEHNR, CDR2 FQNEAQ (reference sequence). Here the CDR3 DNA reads TGTGCCAGCAGCCTCCTCCTAGGGGGGGTGTCCGAGCAGTACTTC. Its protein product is CASSLLLGGVSEQYF.

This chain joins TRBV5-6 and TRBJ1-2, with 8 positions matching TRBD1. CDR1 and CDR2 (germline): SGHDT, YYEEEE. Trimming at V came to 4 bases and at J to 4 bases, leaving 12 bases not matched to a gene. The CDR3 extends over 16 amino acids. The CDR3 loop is CASSAGPTGDVYGYTF. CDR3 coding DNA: TGTGCCAGCAGCGCGGGCCCGACAGGGGACGTCTATGGCTACACCTTC.

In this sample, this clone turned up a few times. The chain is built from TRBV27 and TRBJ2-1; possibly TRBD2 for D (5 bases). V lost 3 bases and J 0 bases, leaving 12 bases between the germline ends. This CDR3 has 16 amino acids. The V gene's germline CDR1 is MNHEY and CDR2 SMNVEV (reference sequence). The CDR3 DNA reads TGTGCCAGCAGTTTCTGGAGGAAACACTCCTACAATGAGCAGTTCTTC. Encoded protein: CASSFWRKHSYNEQFF.

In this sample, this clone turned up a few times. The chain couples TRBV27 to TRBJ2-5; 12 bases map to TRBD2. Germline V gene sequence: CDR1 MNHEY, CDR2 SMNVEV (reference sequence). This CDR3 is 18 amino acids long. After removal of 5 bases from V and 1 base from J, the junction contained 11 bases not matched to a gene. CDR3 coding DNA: TGTGCCAGCAGTCCTCGGACTAGCGGGGCTAATCTCCAAGAGACCCAGTACTTC. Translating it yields CASSPRTSGANLQETQYF.